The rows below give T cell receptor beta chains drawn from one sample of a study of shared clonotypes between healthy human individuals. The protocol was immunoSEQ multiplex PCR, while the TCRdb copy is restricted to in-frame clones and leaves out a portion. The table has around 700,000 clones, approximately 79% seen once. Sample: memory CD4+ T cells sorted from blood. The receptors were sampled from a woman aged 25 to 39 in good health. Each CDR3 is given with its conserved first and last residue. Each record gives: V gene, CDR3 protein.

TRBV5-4	CASSLDTPSEKLFF
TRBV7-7	CASSAGQTQYF
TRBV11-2	CASRTFRDKSYEQYF
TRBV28	CASSLSGRVVQFF
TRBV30	CACTIRGTQNGYTF
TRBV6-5	CASSSPSPGELFF
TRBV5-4	CASSSGTSGRAITDTQYF
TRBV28	CASSTGTVYGYTF
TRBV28	CASRGASNQPQHF
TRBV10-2	CASSTTGKNGNTIYF
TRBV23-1	CASSQSEGAGGYTF
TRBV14	CASSPPGLVYEQYF
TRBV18	CASSRNRDRGTDEQFF
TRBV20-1	CSAGSGNTIYF
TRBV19	CASSQGFTGELFF
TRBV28	CASSFMFVGVNQPQHF
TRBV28	CASSPIRYEQYF
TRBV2	CASSSGQVVFVGQFF
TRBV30	CAWASGLTDTQYF
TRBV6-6	CASSSRTGGVYNEQFF
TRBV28	CASSSMDRFTDTQYF
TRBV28	CASSFGDRAGNQPQHF
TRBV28	CASGVLTGGVTEAFF
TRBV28	CASRGGWRLNRQFF
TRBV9	CASSVGWGTKKTQYF
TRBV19	CASSIPGPHSGANVLTF
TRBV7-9	CASSSRAGGFDTGELFF